The entry below gives a single TCR beta chain sequence along with its context. This receptor's antigen is unknown. One base away there is no much larger clone; base qualities are not given. Reading the label with the study, this specimen's time point is: baseline before first vaccination. The meaning of the sample's treatment or condition label: meningococcal conjugate vaccine given as trial control. Vaccinee samples were obtained from the UK trials COV001 and COV002, which included a single-blind randomized controlled phase 2/3 trial of AZD1222 (ChAdOx1 nCoV-19) in healthy adults. For TCRbeta chain sequencing, PBMC samples from trial participants were taken at day 0 and at day 28 after the second dose. The CDR3 regions of human TCRbeta chains were subjected to immunosequencing. The original pipeline was this. Repertoire TCRs were matched against a reference library of SARS-CoV-2-specific TCRs generated with the MIRA antigen-specificity platform. Breadth was defined as the fraction of unique TCRs that were SARS-CoV-2-associated. Depth was defined as the fraction of total T cells that were SARS-CoV-2-associated. Each spike-specific TCR was assigned to its reactive spike region and to a CD4 or CD8 class using the MIRA data. Log10-transformed breadth and depth values were compared by one-way ANOVA with Sidak's multiple comparisons tests. TCRdb re-hosts the immuneACCESS table, in-frame sequences only. Its copies lack some clones; in the studies checked, an unresolved V gene accounts for under half of them, and the cause for the rest is not known. V and J calls and clone size come straight from that table; D and trimming were deduced from the DNA. The sample yields around 160,000 clones; around nine tenths were counted once. The ten largest clones represent roughly 2.8% of the sample.

The sample comes from a study of T cell responses to AZD1222 COVID-19 vaccine (dated by TCRdb to about 2021). For the study in its entirety: A total of 230 to 250 trial participants underwent TCR sequencing, of whom some 210 received two doses of AZD1222 and about 26 received two doses of the MenACWY control vaccine. Trial participants were enrolled by age into 18-55, 56-69 and 70-plus year subgroups, with roughly 150, 30 and 60 TCR-sequenced participants respectively. Results the study describes overall, beyond this receptor: No day 14 peak-response samples were available, so repertoires were characterized only after the peak T cell response. Conclusions about previously exposed vaccinees were limited because only a handful of AZD1222 recipients were SARS-CoV-2 seropositive at baseline. Reportedly, close to half of the unique spike-specific TCRs recognized epitopes lying outside the regions that are mutated in the B.1.351 and B.1.1.7 variants. The 56-69-year group was small, and its depth increase did not reach significance, likely because of low power. Participants were mostly white British, with more females than males. The authors suggested clonal diversity may have been underestimated. Vaccine-associated CD4 TCRs spanned the whole spike protein, with dominant responses in regions 160-218 and 743-854. Spike-specific TCR breadth and depth rose significantly after two AZD1222 doses compared with day 0 and with MenACWY recipients.

The CDR3 covers 13 residues, taking in both the cysteine and the phenylalanine. The sequence is cut down to CDR3 DNA, 39 bases in frame from base 1. The junction shows trimming of 8 bases on V and 8 bases on J, plus 18 bases between the germline ends. As encoded in the germline V gene (reference sequence), CDR1 is SEHNR while CDR2 is FQNEAQ. The specimen was peripheral blood, collected on day 0 of MenACWY control vaccination. The chain joins TRBV7-9 to TRBJ1-2; TRBD1 is a possible D gene, resting on 5 matching bases. The TCR comes from an adult in good health. The sequenced DNA: TGTGCCAGCGGGCGGGACCGACCGGGGGGCTACACCTTC. Its translation is CASGRDRPGGYTF.